This record looks at one TCR beta chain sequence and its context. Its antigen is not known. The entry originates in a study of Ad26.COV2.S vaccination and SARS-CoV-2 variants. General observations from the study: Measurements of TCR breadth and depth may have given underestimates of the total T cell responses. Vaccinated and placebo-treated recipients had similar non-spike TCR breadth.

Sequencing was performed with immunoSEQ multiplex PCR; in TCRdb, only in-frame clones are kept and a portion is missing. The sample lists roughly 410,000 clones; around 82% were seen once. Unmatched junction bases numbered 5, after V lost 5 bases and J lost 2 bases. Germline V gene sequence: CDR1 KGHSH, CDR2 LQKENI. The CDR3 spans 15 residues. Treatment of the sample: 19 received Ad26.COV2.S at low or high dose, single or two shots; about 5 received placebo; per-sample allocation not given. After the first vaccine or placebo injection, samples were drawn on day 63. The starting material was peripheral blood, obtained in a trial of Ad26.COV2.S vaccine versus placebo. This rearrangement joins TRBV18 to TRBJ2-2; TRBD2 agrees at 7 bases. The TCR comes from a person aged 18-65 years who received the Ad26.COV2.S COVID-19 vaccine or a placebo. The CDR3 region is CASSVRGGNTGELFF. The CDR3 DNA sequence: TGTGCCAGCTCAGTTCGCGGGGGAAACACCGGGGAGCTGTTTTTT.